A single sample is the source of the 9 T cell receptor beta chains below, sequenced in a study of T cells after yellow fever vaccination. TCRdb re-called the 5' RACE reads with MiXCR, one entry per CDR3 protein. Here the sample spans approximately 69,000 distinct CDR3 sequences, approximately 5% being singletons. Here the sequenced sample was CD4+ T cells sorted from PBMCs, taken more than 14 days after the first yellow fever vaccination. These receptors originate from a man in his late teens or twenties who received the YFV17D yellow fever vaccine.

There are many counts of this clonotype. CDR3 in amino acids: CASSLNSNEKLFF. Here the CDR3 DNA reads TGTGCCAGCAGCTTAAACAGTAATGAAAAACTGTTTTTT. This rearrangement joins TRBV7-9 to TRBJ1-4; no firm D call. Trimming shortened V by 2 bases and J by 4 bases, and 5 bases separated the two germline ends. The CDR3 has 13 amino acids. Germline V gene sequence: CDR1 SEHNR, CDR2 FQNEAQ (reference sequence).

This clonotype was detected ten times or more. This chain joins TRBV7-7 and TRBJ2-1; no firm D call. This CDR3 is 13 amino acids long. Germline lookup yields CDR1 SSHAT and CDR2 FNYEAQ (reference sequence). Trimming removed 4 bases from V and 5 bases from J, with 9 bases in between. The CDR3 loop is CASSSDAHNEQFF. CDR3 sequence (DNA): TGTGCCAGCAGCTCGGACGCCCACAATGAGCAGTTCTTC.

This clonotype was observed at least ten times. The CDR3 sequence is CASSLGGTGGNTIYF. CDR3 in DNA: TGTGCCAGCAGCTTGGGCGGGACGGGAGGAAACACCATATATTTT. V is TRBV7-2 and J is TRBJ1-3; D may be TRBD1 (5 bases). The CDR3 spans 15 residues. The V end lost 3 bases, the J end lost 4 bases, and 13 bases lay between the germline ends. Per germline, CDR1 SGHTA and CDR2 FQGNSA.

V usage is TRBV19 and J usage is TRBJ1-4; unclear D gene. This CDR3 is 15 amino acids long. V was cut by 6 bases and J by 0 bases, with 11 bases left in between. CDR1 and CDR2 from the germline V gene are LNHDA and SQIVND (reference sequence). The CDR3 protein is CASSSVSATNEKLFF. The DNA of the CDR3 is TGTGCCAGTAGCTCGGTCAGTGCAACTAATGAAAAACTGTTTTTT.

This clonotype was seen repeatedly, ten times or more. The rearrangement links TRBV27 to TRBJ2-1; tentatively, D is TRBD2 (6 bases). Trimming pared 6 bases from V and 3 bases from J, leaving 18 bases between. Germline values: CDR1 MNHEY, CDR2 SMNVEV (reference sequence). CDR3 length: 16 residues. The CDR3 DNA sequence: TGTGCCAGCAGGCCGGGGGTCCCCCGGGGCTACAATGAGCAGTTCTTC. Its translation: CASRPGVPRGYNEQFF.

This clonotype was picked up one time. This may stem from a read error, because a much larger clone lies one nucleotide away. The chain joins TRBV7-3 to TRBJ1-2, with D tentatively TRBD1 (5 bases). The length of the CDR3 is 16 residues. From germline, CDR1 is SGHTA and CDR2 FQGTGA. CDR3 residues: CGSSLTGGTEVYGYTF. Written as DNA, the CDR3 is TGTGGCAGCAGCTTAACCGGGGGGACTGAGGTCTATGGCTACACCTTC.

This clonotype was detected many times. The rearrangement links TRBV6-1 to TRBJ2-1, with 11 bases aligning to TRBD2. With V trimmed by 4 bases and J by 4 bases, 3 bases remained unmatched. Germline CDR1 MNHNS, CDR2 SASEGT. This CDR3 region has 15 residues. Here the CDR3 reads CASSGGTSGYNEQFF. CDR3 DNA: TGTGCCAGCAGTGGGGGGACTAGCGGATACAATGAGCAGTTCTTC.

This clonotype appeared many times. The V gene is TRBV5-6, the J gene TRBJ2-7; 10 nucleotides align to TRBD1. J was trimmed by 6 bases and V by 3 bases; bases with no gene match: 9. CDR1 is SGHDT, CDR2 YYEEEE, per germline. This CDR3 spans 15 amino acids. CDR3 in amino acids: CASSSRPGQGFEQYV. The CDR3 bases are TGTGCCAGCAGCTCCCGTCCGGGACAGGGGTTCGAGCAGTACGTC.

Ten or more counts support this clonotype. The chain carries TRBV7-8 and TRBJ2-2; the D call may be TRBD1 or TRBD2 (5 bases each). Per the germline V gene, CDR1 is SGHVS and CDR2 is FQNEAQ. The CDR3 sequence is 15 residues long. Between the trimmed V and J ends, which lost 5 bases and 9 bases, there was a span of 19 bases. CDR3 DNA: TGTGCCAGCAGCCCCAGAGCGACGGGGCCCCGGGAGCTGTTTTTT. It translates to CASSPRATGPRELFF. Full variable domain (rest looked up from reference TRBV7-8 and TRBJ2-2): GAGVSQSPRYKVAKRGQDVALRCDPISGHVSLFWYQQALGQGPEFLTYFQNEAQLDKSGLPSDRFFAERPEGSVSTLKIQRTQQEDSAVYLCASSPRATGPRELFFGEGSRLTVL.